Listed below are T cell receptor beta chains from one sample, sequenced in a study of T cell responses to AZD1222 COVID-19 vaccine. Only in-frame clones appear in the TCRdb table, and some are missing; sequencing was by immunoSEQ multiplex PCR. The sample consists of under 140,000 clones, just under 95% of them appearing once. The sequences come from peripheral blood, collected 28 days after the second AZD1222 dose. Receptor source: an adult who received the AZD1222 COVID-19 vaccine. CDR3s include the opening cysteine and the closing phenylalanine or tryptophan. The D gene is left open where the match is weak. Clone size is shown for a subset of rows, as once, few, many or a class of expanded clone.

>TRBJ1-5|.|TRBV19|.
CASGGALEPQHF
TGTGCCAGCGGGGGGGCCCTGGAGCCCCAGCATTTT
>TRBJ1-2|.|TRBV9|.
CASSATAPYNYGYTF
TGTGCCAGCAGCGCTACAGCTCCTTATAACTATGGCTACACCTTC
>TRBJ2-5|TRBD1|TRBV7-6|.
CASSLAPPGGWETQYF
TGTGCCAGCAGCTTAGCGCCCCCAGGGGGTTGGGAGACCCAGTACTTC
>TRBJ2-3|.|TRBV2|.
CASSEDRSSTDTQYF
TGTGCCAGCAGTGAAGACCGCTCTAGCACAGATACGCAGTATTTT
>TRBJ2-5|TRBD2|TRBV18|.
CASSPQLAGGSETQYF
TGTGCCAGCTCACCACAGCTAGCGGGGGGCTCAGAGACCCAGTACTTC
>TRBJ1-1|.|TRBV5-4|.
CASSLSKTGNTEAFF
TGTGCCAGCAGCTTAAGTAAGACGGGGAACACTGAAGCTTTCTTT
>TRBJ2-5|TRBD2|TRBV3-1/TRBV3-2|.
CASSGAGGETQYF
TGTGCCAGCAGCGGGGCGGGAGGGGAGACCCAGTACTTC
>TRBJ2-7|TRBD2|TRBV11-3|.
CASSLGGGNLYEQYF
TGTGCCAGCAGCTTAGGGGGAGGGAACCTCTACGAGCAGTACTTC
>TRBJ2-5|TRBD1|TRBV5-1|.
CASSLHGQGVQETQYF
TGCGCCAGCAGCCTCCACGGACAGGGCGTACAAGAGACCCAGTACTTC
>TRBJ2-7|.|TRBV28|.
CASSHWDGGFLQYF
TGTGCCAGCAGTCATTGGGACGGGGGTTTTTTGCAGTACTTC
>TRBJ1-5|.|TRBV10-3|.
CAISDGRGGNQPQHF
TGTGCCATCAGTGATGGGAGGGGTGGCAATCAGCCCCAGCATTTT
>TRBJ1-1|.|TRBV4-1|.
CASSLGRGGTNTEAFF
TGCGCCAGCAGCCTAGGCCGAGGGGGAACGAACACTGAAGCTTTCTTT
>TRBJ2-7|.|TRBV25-1|few
CAASYSSSYEQYF
TGTGCGGCCAGTTACTCTAGCTCCTACGAGCAGTACTTC
>TRBJ1-3|.|TRBV18|once
CASSLPVDTIYF
TGTGCCAGCTCCCTCCCCGTGGACACCATATATTTT
>TRBJ2-1|.|TRBV3-1/TRBV3-2|.
CASSLDSNNEQFF
TGTGCCAGCAGCCTGGACAGCAACAATGAGCAGTTCTTC
>TRBJ1-1|.|TRBV5-4|.
CASSLGVAEAFF
TGTGCCAGCAGCTTAGGGGTTGCTGAAGCTTTCTTT
>TRBJ2-7|.|TRBV5-8|.
CASSLAYEQYF
TGTGCCAGCAGCTTGGCATACGAGCAGTACTTC
>TRBJ1-5|.|TRBV12-3/TRBV12-4|.
CASSHTNQPQHF
TGTGCCAGCTCGCATACCAATCAGCCCCAGCATTTT
>TRBJ2-3|TRBD2|TRBV7-2|.
CASSLGAGGSTDTQYF
TGTGCCAGCAGCTTAGGAGCGGGGGGGAGCACAGATACGCAGTATTTT
>TRBJ1-6|.|TRBV5-1|.
CASSPQSSYNSPLHF
TGCGCCAGCAGCCCGCAGAGCTCCTATAATTCACCCCTCCACTTT
>TRBJ1-4|.|TRBV19|.
CASSPAPGGVTNEKLFF
TGTGCCAGTAGCCCCGCCCCGGGAGGTGTAACTAATGAAAAACTGTTTTTT
>TRBJ2-7|TRBD1|TRBV10-3|.
CAISPRTGGRNEQYF
TGTGCCATCAGTCCAAGGACAGGGGGCAGGAACGAGCAGTACTTC
>TRBJ2-7|TRBD1|TRBV5-1|once
CASSWGQSSYEQYF
TGCGCCAGCAGCTGGGGACAGAGCTCCTACGAGCAGTACTTC
>TRBJ2-7|.|TRBV5-1|few
CASSSTWTATYEQYF
TGCGCCAGCAGCTCTACCTGGACAGCTACCTACGAGCAGTACTTC
>TRBJ2-7|TRBD1|TRBV28|.
CASSSRQGSDEQYF
TGTGCCAGCAGTTCCCGACAGGGGAGCGACGAGCAGTACTTC
>TRBJ1-5|.|TRBV4-1|.
CASSPNIKQGGQPQHF
TGCGCCAGCAGCCCGAATATTAAACAGGGAGGGCAGCCCCAGCATTTT